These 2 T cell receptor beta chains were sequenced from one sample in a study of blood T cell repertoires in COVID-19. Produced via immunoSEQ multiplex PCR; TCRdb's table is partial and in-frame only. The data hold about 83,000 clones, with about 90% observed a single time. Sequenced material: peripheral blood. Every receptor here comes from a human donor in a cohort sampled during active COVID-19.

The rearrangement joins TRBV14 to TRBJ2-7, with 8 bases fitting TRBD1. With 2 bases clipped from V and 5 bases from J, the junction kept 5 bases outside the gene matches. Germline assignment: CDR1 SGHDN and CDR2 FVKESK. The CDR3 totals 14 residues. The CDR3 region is CASSQRTGGNEQYF. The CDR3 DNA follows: TGTGCCAGCAGCCAAAGAACAGGGGGTAACGAGCAGTACTTC.

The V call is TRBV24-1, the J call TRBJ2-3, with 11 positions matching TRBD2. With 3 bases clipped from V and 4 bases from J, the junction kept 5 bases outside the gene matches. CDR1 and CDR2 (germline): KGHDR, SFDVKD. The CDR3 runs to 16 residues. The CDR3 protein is CATSDTASGGPDTQYF. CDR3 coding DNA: TGTGCCACCAGTGATACTGCTAGCGGGGGGCCAGATACGCAGTATTTT.